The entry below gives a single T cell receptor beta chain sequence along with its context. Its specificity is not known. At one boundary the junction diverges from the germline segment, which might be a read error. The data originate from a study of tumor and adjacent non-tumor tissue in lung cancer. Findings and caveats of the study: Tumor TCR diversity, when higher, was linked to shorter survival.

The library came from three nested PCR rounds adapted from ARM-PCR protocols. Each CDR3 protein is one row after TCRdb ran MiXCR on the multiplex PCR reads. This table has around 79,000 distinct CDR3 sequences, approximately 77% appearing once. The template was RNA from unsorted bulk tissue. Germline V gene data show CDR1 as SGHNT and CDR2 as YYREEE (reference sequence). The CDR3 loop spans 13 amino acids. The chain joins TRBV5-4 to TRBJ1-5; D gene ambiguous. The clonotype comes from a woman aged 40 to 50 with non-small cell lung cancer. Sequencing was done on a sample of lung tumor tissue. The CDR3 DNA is TGTGCCAGCAGCTTGGGGCAGAATCAGTCCCAGCATTTT. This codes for CASSLGQNQSQHF.